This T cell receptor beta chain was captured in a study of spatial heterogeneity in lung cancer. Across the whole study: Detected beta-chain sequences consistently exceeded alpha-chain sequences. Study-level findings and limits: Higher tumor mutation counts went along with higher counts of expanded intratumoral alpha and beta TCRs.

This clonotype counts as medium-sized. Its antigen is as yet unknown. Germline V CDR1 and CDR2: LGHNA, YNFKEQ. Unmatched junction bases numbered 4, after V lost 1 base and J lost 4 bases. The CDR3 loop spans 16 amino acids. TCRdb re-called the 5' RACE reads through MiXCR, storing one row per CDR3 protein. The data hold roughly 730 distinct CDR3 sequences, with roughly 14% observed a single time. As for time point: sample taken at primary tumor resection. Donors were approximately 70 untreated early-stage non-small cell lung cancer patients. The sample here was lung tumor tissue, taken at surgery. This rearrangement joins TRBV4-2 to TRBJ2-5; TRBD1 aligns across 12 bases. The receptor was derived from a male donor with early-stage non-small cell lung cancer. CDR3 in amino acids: CASSQGGQGAGETQYF. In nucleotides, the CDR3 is TGTGCCAGCAGCCAAGGGGGACAGGGGGCAGGAGAGACCCAGTACTTC.